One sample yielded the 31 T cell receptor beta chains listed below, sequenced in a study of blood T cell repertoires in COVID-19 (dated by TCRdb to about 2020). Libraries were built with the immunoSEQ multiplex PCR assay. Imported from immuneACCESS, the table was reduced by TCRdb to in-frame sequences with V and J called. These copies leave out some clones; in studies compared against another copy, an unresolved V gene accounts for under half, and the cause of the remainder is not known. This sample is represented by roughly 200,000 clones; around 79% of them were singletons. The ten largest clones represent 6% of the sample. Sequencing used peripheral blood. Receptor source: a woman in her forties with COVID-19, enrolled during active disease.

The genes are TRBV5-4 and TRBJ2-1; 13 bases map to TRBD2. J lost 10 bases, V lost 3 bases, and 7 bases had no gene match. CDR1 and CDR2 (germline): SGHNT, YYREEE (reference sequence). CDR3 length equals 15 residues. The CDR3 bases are TGTGCCAGCAGCTCGGACGGACTAGCGGGAGACGAGCAGTTCTTC. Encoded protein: CASSSDGLAGDEQFF. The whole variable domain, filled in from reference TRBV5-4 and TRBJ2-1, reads ETGVTQSPTHLIKTRGQQVTLRCSSQSGHNTVSWYQQALGQGPQFIFQYYREEENGRGNFPPRFSGLQFPNYSSELNVNALELDDSALYLCASSSDGLAGDEQFFGPGTRLTVL.

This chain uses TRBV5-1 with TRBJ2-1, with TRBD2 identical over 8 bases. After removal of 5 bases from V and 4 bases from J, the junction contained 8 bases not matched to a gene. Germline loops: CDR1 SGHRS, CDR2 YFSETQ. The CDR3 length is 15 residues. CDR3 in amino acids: CASRSSGGDYNEQFF. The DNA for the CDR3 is TGCGCCAGCAGGTCGAGCGGGGGAGATTACAATGAGCAGTTCTTC. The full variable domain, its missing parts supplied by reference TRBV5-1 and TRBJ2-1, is KAGVTQTPRYLIKTRGQQVTLSCSPISGHRSVSWYQQTPGQGLQFLFEYFSETQRNKGNFPGRFSGRQFSNSRSEMNVSTLELGDSALYLCASRSSGGDYNEQFFGPGTRLTVL.

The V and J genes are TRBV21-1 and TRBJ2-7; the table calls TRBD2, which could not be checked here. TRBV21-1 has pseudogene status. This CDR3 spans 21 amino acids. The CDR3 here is CASSNGYPSGHRPSGSCEQYF. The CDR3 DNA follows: TGTGCCAGCAGCAACGGCTACCCCTCGGGACATAGACCGAGCGGGAGCTGCGAGCAGTACTTC.

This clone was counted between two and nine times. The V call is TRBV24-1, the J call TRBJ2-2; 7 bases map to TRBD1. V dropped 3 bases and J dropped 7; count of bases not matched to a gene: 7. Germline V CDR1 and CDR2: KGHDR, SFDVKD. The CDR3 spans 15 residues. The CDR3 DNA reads TGTGCCACCAGTGATCGAGACAGGGATGACGGGGAGCTGTTTTTT. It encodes CATSDRDRDDGELFF.

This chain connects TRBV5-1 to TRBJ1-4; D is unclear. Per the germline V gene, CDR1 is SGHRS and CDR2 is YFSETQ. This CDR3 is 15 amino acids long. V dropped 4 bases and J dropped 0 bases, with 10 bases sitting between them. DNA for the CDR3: TGCGCCAGCAGCCTCCAGGCCTCAACTAATGAAAAACTGTTTTTT. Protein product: CASSLQASTNEKLFF.

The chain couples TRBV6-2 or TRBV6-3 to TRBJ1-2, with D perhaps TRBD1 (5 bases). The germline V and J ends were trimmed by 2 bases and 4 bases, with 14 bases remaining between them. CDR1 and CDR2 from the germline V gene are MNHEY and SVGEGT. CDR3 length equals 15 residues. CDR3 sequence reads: CASSYRGWPSYGYTF. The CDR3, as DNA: TGTGCCAGCAGTTACAGGGGATGGCCCTCCTATGGCTACACCTTC.

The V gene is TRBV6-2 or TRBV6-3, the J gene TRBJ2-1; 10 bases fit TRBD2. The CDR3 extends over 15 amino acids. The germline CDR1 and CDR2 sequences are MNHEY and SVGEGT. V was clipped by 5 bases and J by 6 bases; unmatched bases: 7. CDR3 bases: TGTGCCAGCAGTCCCGGGGAGCGGGGGGGCAATGAGCAGTTCTTC. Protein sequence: CASSPGERGGNEQFF.

In DNA, the CDR3 is TGTGCCAGCAGTACTAGCGGGGGGGCCGGGAAGACCCAGTACTTC. Amino acid sequence: CASSTSGGAGKTQYF. This chain joins TRBV6-6 and TRBJ2-5, with 13 bases fitting TRBD2. CDR3 length: 15 amino acids. The V gene end was trimmed by 5 bases and the J gene end by 6 bases; junction bases not matched to a gene: 6. CDR1 and CDR2 (germline): MNHNY, SVGAGI (reference sequence).

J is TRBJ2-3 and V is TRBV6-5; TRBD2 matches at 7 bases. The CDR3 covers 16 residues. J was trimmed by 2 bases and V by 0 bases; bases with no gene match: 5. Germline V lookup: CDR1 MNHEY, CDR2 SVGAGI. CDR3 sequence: CASSYSGLADTDTQYF. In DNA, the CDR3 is TGTGCCAGCAGTTACTCGGGGCTAGCGGACACAGATACGCAGTATTTT.

The CDR3, as DNA: TGTGCCAGCAACCGAGGGGATACGCAGTATTTT. This translates into CASNRGDTQYF. The V gene is TRBV9, the J gene TRBJ2-3; D is perhaps TRBD2 (5 bases). CDR1 is SGDLS, CDR2 YYNGEE, per germline. V lost 6 bases, J lost 6 bases, and 8 bases lay in between. The CDR3 totals 11 residues.

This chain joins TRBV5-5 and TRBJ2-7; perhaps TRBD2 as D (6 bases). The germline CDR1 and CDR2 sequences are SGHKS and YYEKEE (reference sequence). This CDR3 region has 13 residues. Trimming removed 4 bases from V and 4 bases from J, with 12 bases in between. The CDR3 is CASSHGGPYEQYF. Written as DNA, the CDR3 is TGTGCCAGCAGCCACGGGGGACCTTACGAGCAGTACTTC.

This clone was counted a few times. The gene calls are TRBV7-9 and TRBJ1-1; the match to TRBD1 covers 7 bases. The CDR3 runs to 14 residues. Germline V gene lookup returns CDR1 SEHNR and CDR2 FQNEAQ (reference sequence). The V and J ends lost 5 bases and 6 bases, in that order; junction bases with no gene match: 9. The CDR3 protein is CASSHLRQGPEAFF. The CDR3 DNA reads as TGTGCCAGCAGCCACCTGCGACAGGGCCCTGAAGCTTTCTTT.

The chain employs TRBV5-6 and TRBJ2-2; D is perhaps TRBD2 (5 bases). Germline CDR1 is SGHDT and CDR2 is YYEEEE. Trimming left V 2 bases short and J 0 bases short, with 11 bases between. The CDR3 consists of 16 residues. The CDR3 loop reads CASSFNEGTNTGELFF. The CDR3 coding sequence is TGTGCCAGCAGCTTTAACGAGGGAACGAACACCGGGGAGCTGTTTTTT.

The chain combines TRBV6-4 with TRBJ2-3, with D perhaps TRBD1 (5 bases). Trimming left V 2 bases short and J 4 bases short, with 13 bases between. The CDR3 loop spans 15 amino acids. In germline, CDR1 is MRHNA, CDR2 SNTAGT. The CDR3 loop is CASSDGAIGADTQYF. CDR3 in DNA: TGTGCCAGCAGTGACGGGGCAATCGGCGCAGATACGCAGTATTTT.

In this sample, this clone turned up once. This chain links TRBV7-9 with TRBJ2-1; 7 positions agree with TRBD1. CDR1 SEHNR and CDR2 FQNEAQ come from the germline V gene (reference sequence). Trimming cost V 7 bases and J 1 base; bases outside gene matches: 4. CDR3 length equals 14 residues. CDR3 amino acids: CASTGGQSYNEQFF. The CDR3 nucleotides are TGTGCCAGCACAGGGGGTCAGTCCTACAATGAGCAGTTCTTC.

CDR3 sequence (DNA): TGTGCCTGGAGTGTCTCGACGGGATTGAACTATGGCTACACCTTC. This translates into CAWSVSTGLNYGYTF. The rearrangement joins TRBV30 to TRBJ1-2; D remains unclear. The germline V gene has CDR1 GTSNPN and CDR2 SVGIG (reference sequence). Trimming removed 0 bases from V and 2 bases from J, with 13 bases in between. The CDR3 extends over 15 amino acids.

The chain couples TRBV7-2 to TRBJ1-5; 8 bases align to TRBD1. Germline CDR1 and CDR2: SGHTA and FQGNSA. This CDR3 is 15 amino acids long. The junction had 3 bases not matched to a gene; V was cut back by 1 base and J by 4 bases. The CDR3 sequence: CASSLGGQANQPQHF. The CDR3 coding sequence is TGTGCCAGCAGCTTAGGGGGACAGGCGAATCAGCCCCAGCATTTT.

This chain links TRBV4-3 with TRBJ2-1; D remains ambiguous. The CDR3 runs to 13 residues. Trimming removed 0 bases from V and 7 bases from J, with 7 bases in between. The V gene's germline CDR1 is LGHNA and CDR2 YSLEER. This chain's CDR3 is CASSQDSPNEQFF. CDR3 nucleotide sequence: TGCGCCAGCAGCCAAGATTCCCCTAATGAGCAGTTCTTC.

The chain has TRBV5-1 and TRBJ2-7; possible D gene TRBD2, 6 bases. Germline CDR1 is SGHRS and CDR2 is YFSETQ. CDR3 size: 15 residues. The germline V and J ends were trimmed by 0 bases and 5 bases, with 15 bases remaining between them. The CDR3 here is CASSLGGGVSHEQYF. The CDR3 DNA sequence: TGCGCCAGCAGCTTGGGGGGCGGGGTGAGCCACGAGCAGTACTTC.

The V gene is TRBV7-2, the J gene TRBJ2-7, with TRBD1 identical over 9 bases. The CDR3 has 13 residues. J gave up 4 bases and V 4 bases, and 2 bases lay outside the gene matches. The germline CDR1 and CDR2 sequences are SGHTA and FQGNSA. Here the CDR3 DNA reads TGTGCCAGCAGCTCCGGGACAGGGTACGAGCAGTACTTC. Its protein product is CASSSGTGYEQYF.

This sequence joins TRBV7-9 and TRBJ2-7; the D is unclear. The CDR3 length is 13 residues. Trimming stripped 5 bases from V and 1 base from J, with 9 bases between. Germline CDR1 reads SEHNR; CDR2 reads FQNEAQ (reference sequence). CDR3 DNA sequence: TGTGCCAGCAGCCCACTCCAATCCTACGAGCAGTACTTC. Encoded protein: CASSPLQSYEQYF.

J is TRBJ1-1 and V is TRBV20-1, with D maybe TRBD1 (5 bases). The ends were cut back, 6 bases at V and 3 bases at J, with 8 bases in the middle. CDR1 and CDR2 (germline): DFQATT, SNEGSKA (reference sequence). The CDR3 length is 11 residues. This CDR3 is CSAQGDTEAFF. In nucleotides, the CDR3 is TGCAGTGCCCAGGGTGACACTGAAGCTTTCTTT.

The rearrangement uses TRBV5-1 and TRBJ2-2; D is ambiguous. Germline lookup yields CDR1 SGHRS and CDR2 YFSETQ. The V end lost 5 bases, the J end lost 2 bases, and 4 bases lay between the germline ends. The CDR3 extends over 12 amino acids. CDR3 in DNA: TGCGCCAGCAGTATAAACACCGGGGAGCTGTTTTTT. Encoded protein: CASSINTGELFF.

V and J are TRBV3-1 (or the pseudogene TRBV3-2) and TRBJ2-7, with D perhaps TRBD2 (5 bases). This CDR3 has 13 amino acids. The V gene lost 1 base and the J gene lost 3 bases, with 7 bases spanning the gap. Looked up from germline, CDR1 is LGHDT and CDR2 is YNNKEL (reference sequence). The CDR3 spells CASSQGRVYEQYF. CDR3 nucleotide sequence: TGTGCCAGCAGCCAAGGGCGGGTCTACGAGCAGTACTTC.

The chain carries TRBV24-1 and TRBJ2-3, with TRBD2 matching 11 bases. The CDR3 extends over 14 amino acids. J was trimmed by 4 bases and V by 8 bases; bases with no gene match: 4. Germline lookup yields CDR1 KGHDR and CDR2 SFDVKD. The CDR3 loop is CATKSTSGADTQYF. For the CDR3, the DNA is TGTGCCACCAAATCGACTAGCGGGGCAGATACGCAGTATTTT.

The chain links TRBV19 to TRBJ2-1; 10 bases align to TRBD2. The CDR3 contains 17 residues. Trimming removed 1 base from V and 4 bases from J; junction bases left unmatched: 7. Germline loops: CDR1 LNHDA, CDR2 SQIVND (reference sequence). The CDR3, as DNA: TGTGCCAGTAGTATAGCTAGCGGGAGCGGGGCATACAATGAGCAGTTCTTC. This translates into CASSIASGSGAYNEQFF.

CDR3 amino acids: CASSSQVADLSYEQYF. CDR3 in DNA: TGCGCCAGCAGCTCCCAAGTAGCGGACCTTTCCTACGAGCAGTACTTC. The chain is built from TRBV5-1 and TRBJ2-7; TRBD2 might be the D (6 bases). The germline CDR1 and CDR2 sequences are SGHRS and YFSETQ. CDR3 length: 16 amino acids. With 3 bases removed from V and 1 base from J, the gap between germline ends came to 17 bases.

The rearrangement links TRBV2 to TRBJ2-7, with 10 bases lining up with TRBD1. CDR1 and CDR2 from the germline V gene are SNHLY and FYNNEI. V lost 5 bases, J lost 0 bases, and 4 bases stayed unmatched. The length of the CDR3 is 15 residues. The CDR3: CASSRQGAISYEQYF. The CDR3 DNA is TGTGCCAGCAGTAGACAGGGGGCAATCTCCTACGAGCAGTACTTC.

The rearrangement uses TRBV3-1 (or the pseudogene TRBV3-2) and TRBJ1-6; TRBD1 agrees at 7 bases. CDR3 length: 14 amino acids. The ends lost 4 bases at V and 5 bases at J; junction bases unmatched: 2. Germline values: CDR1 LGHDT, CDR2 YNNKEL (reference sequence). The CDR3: CASSRGTDNSPLHF. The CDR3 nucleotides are TGTGCCAGCAGCCGCGGGACAGATAATTCACCCCTCCACTTT.

CDR3 region: CASTPQGLNTEAFF. CDR3 coding DNA: TGTGCCAGCACTCCTCAGGGGTTGAACACTGAAGCTTTCTTT. The chain employs TRBV2 and TRBJ1-1, with D maybe TRBD1 (6 bases). The V gene's germline CDR1 is SNHLY and CDR2 FYNNEI. V was shortened by 7 bases and J by 0 bases, with 12 bases between the two germline ends. The CDR3 contains 14 residues.

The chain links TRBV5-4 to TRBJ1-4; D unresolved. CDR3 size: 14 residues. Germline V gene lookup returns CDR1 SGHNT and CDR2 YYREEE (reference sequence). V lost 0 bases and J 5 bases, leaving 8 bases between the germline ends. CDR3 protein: CASSLAPENEKLFF. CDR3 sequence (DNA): TGTGCCAGCAGCTTGGCCCCGGAGAATGAAAAACTGTTTTTT.